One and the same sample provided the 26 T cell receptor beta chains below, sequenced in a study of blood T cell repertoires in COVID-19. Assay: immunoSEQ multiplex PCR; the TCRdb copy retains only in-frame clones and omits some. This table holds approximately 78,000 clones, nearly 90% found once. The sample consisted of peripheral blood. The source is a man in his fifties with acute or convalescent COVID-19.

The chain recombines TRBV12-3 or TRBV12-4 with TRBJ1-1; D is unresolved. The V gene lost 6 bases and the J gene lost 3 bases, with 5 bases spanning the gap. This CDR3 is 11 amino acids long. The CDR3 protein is CASRTYTEAFF. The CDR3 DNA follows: TGTGCCAGCAGGACTTACACTGAAGCTTTCTTT.

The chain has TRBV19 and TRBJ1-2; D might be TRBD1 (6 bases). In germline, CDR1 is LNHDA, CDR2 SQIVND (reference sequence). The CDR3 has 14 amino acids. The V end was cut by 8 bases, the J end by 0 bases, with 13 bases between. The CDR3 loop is CASAGERTNYGYTF. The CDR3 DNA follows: TGTGCCAGTGCAGGGGAGAGGACTAACTATGGCTACACCTTC.

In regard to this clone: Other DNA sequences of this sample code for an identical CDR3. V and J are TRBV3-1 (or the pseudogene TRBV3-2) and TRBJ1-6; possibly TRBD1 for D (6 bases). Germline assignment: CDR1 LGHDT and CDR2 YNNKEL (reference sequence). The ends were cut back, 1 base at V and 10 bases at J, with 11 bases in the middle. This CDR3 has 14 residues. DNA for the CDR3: TGTGCCAGCAGCCAAGGGCAGGGGCGATCACCCCTCCACTTT. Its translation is CASSQGQGRSPLHF.

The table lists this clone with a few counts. Written as DNA, the CDR3 is TGTGCCAGCCAAGGACTAAACCAATACGAGCAGTACTTC. It encodes CASQGLNQYEQYF. The chain carries TRBV2 and TRBJ2-7; TRBD2 might be the D (6 bases). Between the trimmed V and J ends, which lost 8 bases and 4 bases, there was a span of 15 bases. The germline gives CDR1 SNHLY, CDR2 FYNNEI. CDR3 length: 13 residues.

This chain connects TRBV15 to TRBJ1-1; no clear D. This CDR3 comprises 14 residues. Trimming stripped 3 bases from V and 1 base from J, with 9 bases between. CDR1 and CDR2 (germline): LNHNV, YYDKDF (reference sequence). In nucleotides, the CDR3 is TGTGCCACCAGCAGGGGCGGGTCGAACACTGAAGCTTTCTTT. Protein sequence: CATSRGGSNTEAFF.

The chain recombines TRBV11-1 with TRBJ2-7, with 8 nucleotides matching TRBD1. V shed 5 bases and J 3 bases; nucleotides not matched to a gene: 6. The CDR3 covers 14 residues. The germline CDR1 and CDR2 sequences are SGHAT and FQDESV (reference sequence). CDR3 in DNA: TGTGCCAGCAGCGGGGGACAGGTGATCTACGAGCAGTACTTC. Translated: CASSGGQVIYEQYF.

CDR3 in DNA: TGTGCCAGTAGGCCTTCGGGACAGGCTTCCTACGAGCAGTACTTC. Its protein product is CASRPSGQASYEQYF. This rearrangement joins TRBV19 to TRBJ2-7; 8 bases agree with TRBD1. Trimming removed 6 bases from V and 1 base from J; junction bases left unmatched: 8. This CDR3 comprises 15 residues. Germline-derived CDR1 and CDR2 are LNHDA and SQIVND (reference sequence).

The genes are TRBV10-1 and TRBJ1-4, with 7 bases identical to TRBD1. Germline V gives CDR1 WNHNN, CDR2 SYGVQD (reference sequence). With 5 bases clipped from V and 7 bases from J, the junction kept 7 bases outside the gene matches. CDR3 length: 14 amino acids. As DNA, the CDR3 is TGCGCCAGCAGTCCGGGACAGAGGGGTGAAAAACTGTTTTTT. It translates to CASSPGQRGEKLFF.

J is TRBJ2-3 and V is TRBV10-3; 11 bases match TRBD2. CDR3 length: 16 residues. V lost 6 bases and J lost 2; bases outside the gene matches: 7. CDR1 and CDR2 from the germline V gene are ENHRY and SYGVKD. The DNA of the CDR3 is TGTGCCATCAGACCTAGCGGGGGGACAATCACAGATACGCAGTATTTT. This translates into CAIRPSGGTITDTQYF.

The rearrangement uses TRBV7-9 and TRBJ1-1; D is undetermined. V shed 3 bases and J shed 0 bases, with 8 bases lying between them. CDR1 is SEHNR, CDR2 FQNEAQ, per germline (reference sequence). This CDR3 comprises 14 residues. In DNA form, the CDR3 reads TGTGCCAGCAGCTTGGGAGGAATGAACACTGAAGCTTTCTTT. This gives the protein CASSLGGMNTEAFF.

The CDR3 loop is CASSLGGPGSGANVLTF. The CDR3 DNA sequence: TGCGCCAGCAGCCTCGGGGGGCCCGGCTCTGGGGCCAACGTCCTGACTTTC. The gene calls are TRBV5-1 and TRBJ2-6; maybe TRBD2 (7 bases). Germline values: CDR1 SGHRS, CDR2 YFSETQ. CDR3 size: 17 residues. V dropped 4 bases and J dropped 0 bases, with 14 bases sitting between them. The variable domain in full, completed from reference TRBV5-1 and TRBJ2-6, reads KAGVTQTPRYLIKTRGQQVTLSCSPISGHRSVSWYQQTPGQGLQFLFEYFSETQRNKGNFPGRFSGRQFSNSRSEMNVSTLELGDSALYLCASSLGGPGSGANVLTFGAGSRLTVL.

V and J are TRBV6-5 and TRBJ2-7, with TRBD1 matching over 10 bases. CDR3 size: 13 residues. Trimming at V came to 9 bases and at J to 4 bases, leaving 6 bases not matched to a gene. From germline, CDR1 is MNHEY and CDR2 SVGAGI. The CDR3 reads CASADRGNYEQYF. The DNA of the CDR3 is TGTGCCAGTGCGGACAGGGGGAATTACGAGCAGTACTTC.

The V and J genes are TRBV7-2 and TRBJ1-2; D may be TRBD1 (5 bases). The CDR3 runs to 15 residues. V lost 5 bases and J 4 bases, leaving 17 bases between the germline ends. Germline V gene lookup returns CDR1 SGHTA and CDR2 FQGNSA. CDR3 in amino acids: CASSISRDSSYGYTF. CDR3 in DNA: TGTGCCAGCAGCATCTCTCGGGACTCCTCCTATGGCTACACCTTC.

CDR3 amino acids: CASSLVPQGNTEAFF. The DNA for the CDR3 is TGTGCCAGCAGCTTAGTGCCTCAGGGGAACACTGAAGCTTTCTTT. The chain recombines TRBV7-2 with TRBJ1-1; weak D call: TRBD1 (5 bases). The V end was cut by 1 base, the J end by 1 base, with 10 bases between. Germline V gene data show CDR1 as SGHTA and CDR2 as FQGNSA. This CDR3 region has 15 residues.

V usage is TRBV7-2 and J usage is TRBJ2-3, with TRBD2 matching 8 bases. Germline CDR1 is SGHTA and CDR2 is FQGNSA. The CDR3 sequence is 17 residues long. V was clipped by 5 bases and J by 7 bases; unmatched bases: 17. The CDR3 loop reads CASSPEVSSGPLYTQYF. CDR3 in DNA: TGTGCCAGCAGCCCCGAGGTGTCTAGCGGGCCGCTTTATACGCAGTATTTT.

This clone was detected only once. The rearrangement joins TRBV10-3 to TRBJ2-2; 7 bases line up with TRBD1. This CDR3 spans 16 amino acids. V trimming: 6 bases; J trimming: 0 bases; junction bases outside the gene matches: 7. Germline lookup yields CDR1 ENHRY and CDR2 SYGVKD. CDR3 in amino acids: CAIRGAGTANTGELFF. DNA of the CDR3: TGTGCCATCAGGGGAGCCGGGACAGCGAACACCGGGGAGCTGTTTTTT.

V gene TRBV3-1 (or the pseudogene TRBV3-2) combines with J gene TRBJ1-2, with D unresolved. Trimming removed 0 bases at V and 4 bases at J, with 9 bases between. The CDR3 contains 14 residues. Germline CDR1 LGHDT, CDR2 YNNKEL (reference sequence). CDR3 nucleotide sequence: TGTGCCAGCAGCCAAGATCGTCCGGGCTATGGCTACACCTTC. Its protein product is CASSQDRPGYGYTF.

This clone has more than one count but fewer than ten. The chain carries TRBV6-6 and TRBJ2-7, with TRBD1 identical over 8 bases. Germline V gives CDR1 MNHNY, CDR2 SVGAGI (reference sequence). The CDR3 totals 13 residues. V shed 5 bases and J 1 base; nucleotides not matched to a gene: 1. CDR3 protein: CASSRQGSYEQYF. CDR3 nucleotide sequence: TGTGCCAGCAGTCGACAGGGGTCCTACGAGCAGTACTTC.

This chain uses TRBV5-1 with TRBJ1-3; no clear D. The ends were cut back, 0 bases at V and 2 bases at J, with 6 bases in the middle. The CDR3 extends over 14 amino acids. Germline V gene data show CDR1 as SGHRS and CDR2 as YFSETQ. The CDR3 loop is CASSLVEAGNTIYF. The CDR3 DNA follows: TGCGCCAGCAGCTTGGTGGAGGCTGGAAACACCATATATTTT.

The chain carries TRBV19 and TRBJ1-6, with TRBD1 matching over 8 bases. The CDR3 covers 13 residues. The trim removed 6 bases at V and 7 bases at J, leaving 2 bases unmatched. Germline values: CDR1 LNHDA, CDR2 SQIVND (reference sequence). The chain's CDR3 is CASRDRVNSPLHF. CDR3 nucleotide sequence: TGTGCCAGTAGGGACAGGGTGAATTCACCCCTCCACTTT.

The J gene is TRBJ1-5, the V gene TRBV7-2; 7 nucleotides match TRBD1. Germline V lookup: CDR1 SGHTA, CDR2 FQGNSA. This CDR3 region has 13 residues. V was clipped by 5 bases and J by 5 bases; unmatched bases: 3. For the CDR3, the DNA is TGTGCCAGCAGCGTCCAGGGGGATCAGCCCCAGCATTTT. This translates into CASSVQGDQPQHF.

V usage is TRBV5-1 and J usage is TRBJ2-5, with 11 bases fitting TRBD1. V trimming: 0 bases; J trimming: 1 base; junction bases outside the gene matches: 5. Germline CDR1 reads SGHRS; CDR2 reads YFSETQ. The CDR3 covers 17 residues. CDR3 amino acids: CASSLERDRGTQETQYF. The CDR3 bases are TGCGCCAGCAGCTTGGAGCGGGACAGGGGGACCCAAGAGACCCAGTACTTC.

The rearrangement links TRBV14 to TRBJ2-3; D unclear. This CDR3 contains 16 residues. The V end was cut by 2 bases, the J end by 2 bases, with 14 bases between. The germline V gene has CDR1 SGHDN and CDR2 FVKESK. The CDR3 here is CASSQRTLASTDTQYF. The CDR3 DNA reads TGTGCCAGCAGCCAAAGAACTTTAGCCTCCACAGATACGCAGTATTTT.

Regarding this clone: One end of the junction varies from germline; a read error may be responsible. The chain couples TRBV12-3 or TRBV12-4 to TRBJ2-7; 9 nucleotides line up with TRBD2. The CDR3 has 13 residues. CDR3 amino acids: CASSLAGAVEQYF. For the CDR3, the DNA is TGTGCCAGCAGCTTAGCGGGGGCGGTCGAGCAGTACTTC.

The CDR3 nucleotides are TGTGCCAGCCGGCAGGGCTCCTACGAGCAGTACTTC. Amino acids: CASRQGSYEQYF. The chain uses TRBV7-2 and TRBJ2-7, with D possibly being TRBD1 (5 bases). Germline-derived CDR1 and CDR2 are SGHTA and FQGNSA. The CDR3 sequence is 12 residues long. Trimming took off 8 bases at V and 0 bases at J, with 8 bases between the two ends.

The CDR3 region has the DNA TGTGCCAGCAGACACAGGGGGCGCGAGGAAGGCTATGGCTACACCTTC. It specifies CASRHRGREEGYGYTF. The chain uses TRBV27 and TRBJ1-2, with 9 positions matching TRBD1. The V and J ends lost 6 bases and 4 bases, in that order; junction bases with no gene match: 12. The CDR3 runs to 16 residues. Germline V gives CDR1 MNHEY, CDR2 SMNVEV (reference sequence).